This TCR beta chain is drawn from a study of blood T cell repertoires in COVID-19. CDR1 is SGHAT and CDR2 is FQNNGV in the germline V gene. The CDR3 runs 14 residues. V dropped 2 bases and J dropped 4 bases, with 11 bases sitting between them. Generated by immunoSEQ multiplex PCR, the TCRdb table keeps only in-frame clones and is missing some. Of about 270,000 clones in the sample, under 90% are singletons; the top ten hold 3.1%. The TCR originated in a woman under 30 with acute or convalescent COVID-19. The chain links TRBV11-2 to TRBJ2-5; D remains unclear. Specimen: peripheral blood. The CDR3 bases are TGTGCCAGCAGCTTATCAGAGGCGGCAGAGACCCAGTACTTC. It codes for CASSLSEAAETQYF.